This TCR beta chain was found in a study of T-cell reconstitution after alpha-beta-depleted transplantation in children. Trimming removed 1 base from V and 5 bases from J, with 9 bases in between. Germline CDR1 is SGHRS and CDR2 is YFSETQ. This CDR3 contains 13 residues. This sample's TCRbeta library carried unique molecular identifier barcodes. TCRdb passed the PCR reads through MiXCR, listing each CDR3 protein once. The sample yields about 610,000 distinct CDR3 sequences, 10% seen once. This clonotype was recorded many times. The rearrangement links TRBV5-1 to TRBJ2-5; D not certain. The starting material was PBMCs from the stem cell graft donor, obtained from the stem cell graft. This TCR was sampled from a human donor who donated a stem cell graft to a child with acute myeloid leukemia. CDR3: CASSLRQSETQYF. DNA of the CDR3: TGCGCCAGCAGCTTGCGACAATCGGAGACCCAGTACTTC.